This T cell receptor beta chain was found in a study of CD4 T cells in relation to SARS-CoV-2 and coronaviruses. Overall study: The restricting HLA molecule for shared crossreactive spike epitopes was mapped.

Unexposed donor CD4+ T cells date from about 2010-2018, before the COVID-19 pandemic. Naive and memory CD4+ T cells came from enriched cryopreserved PBMCs. There are 16 residues in the CDR3. The V segment lost 0 bases and the J segment 5 bases; nucleotides outside the gene matches: 5. Looked up from germline, CDR1 is SGHAT and CDR2 is FQNNGV. Naive and memory CD4+ T cell DNA was deep-sequenced without culture. TCRdb's table, derived via immunoSEQ multiplex PCR, lists solely in-frame clones and lacks some. This table holds roughly 57,000 clones, roughly 89% found once. The origin of this receptor is a human donor in good health. Sequences were obtained from memory CD4+ T cells from PBMCs. The V gene is TRBV11-2, the J gene TRBJ2-5; 11 bases are a match to TRBD1. DNA for the CDR3: TGTGCCAGCAGCTTAGAGGGGACAGGGGGGCGCGAGACCCAGTACTTC. It translates to CASSLEGTGGRETQYF.